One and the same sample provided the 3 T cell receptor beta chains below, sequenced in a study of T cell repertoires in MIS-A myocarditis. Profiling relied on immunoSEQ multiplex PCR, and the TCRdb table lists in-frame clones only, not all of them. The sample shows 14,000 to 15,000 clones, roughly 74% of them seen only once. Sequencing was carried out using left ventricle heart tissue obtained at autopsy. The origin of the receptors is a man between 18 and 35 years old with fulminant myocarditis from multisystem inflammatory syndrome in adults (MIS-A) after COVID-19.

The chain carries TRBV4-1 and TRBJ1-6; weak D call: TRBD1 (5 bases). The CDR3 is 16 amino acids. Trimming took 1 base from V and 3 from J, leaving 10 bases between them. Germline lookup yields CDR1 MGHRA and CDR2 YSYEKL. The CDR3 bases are TGCGCCAGCAGCCAAGGACAGATTTTCTATAATTCACCCCTCCACTTT. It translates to CASSQGQIFYNSPLHF.

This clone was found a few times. The CDR3 loop is CASSQDLEATEAFF. The CDR3 coding sequence is TGCGCCAGCAGCCAAGATCTTGAGGCGACTGAAGCTTTCTTT. The gene calls are TRBV4-3 and TRBJ1-1; D is undetermined. Trimming removed 0 bases at V and 5 bases at J, with 10 bases between. CDR3 length: 14 residues. Looked up from germline, CDR1 is LGHNA and CDR2 is YSLEER.

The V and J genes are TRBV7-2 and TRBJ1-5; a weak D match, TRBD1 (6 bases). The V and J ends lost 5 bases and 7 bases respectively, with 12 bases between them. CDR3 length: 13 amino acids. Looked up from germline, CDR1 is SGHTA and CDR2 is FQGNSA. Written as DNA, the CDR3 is TGTGCCAGCAGCATAGAAGGGGGACAGCCCCAGCATTTT. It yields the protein CASSIEGGQPQHF. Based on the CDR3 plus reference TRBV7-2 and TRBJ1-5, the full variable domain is GAGVSQSPSNKVTEKGKDVELRCDPISGHTALYWYRQSLGQGLEFLIYFQGNSAPDKSGLPSDRFSAERTGGSVSTLTIQRTQQEDSAVYLCASSIEGGQPQHFGDGTRLSIL.